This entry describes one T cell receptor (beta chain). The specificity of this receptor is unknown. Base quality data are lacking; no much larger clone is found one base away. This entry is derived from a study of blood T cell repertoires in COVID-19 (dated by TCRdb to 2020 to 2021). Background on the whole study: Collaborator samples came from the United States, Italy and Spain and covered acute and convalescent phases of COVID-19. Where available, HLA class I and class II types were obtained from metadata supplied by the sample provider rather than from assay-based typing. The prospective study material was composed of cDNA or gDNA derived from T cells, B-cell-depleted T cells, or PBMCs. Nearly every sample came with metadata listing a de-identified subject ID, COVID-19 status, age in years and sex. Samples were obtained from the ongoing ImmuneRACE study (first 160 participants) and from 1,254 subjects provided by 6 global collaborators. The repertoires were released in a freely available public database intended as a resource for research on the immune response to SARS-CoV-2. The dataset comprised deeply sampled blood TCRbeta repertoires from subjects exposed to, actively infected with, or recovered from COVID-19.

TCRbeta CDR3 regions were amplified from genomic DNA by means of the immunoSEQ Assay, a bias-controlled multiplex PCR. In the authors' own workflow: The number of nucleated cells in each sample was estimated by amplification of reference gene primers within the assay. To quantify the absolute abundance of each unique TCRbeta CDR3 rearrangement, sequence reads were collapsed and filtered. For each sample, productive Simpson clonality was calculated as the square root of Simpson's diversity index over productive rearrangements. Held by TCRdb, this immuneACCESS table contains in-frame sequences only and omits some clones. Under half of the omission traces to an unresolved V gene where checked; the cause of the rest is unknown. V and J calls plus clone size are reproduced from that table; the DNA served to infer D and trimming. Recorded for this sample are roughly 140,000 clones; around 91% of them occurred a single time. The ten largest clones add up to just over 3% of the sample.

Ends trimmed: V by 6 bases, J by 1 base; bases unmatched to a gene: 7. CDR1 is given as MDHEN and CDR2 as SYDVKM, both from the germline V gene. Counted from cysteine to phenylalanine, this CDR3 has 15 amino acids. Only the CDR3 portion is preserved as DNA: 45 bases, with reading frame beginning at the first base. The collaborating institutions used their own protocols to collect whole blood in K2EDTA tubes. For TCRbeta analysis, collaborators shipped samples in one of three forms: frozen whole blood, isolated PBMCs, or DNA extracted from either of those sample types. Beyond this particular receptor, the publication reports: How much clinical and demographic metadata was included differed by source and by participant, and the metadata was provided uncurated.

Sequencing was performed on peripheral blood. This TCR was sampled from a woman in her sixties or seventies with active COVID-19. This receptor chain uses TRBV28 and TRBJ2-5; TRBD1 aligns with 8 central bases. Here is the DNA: TGTGCCAGCAGGCGGACAGGGACCAGCCAAGAGACCCAGTACTTC. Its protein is CASRRTGTSQETQYF.